Listed below are T cell receptor beta chains from one sample, sequenced in a study of blood T cell repertoires in COVID-19. Assay: immunoSEQ multiplex PCR; the TCRdb copy retains only in-frame clones and omits some. The sample consists of roughly 88,000 clones, 75% to 95% of them appearing once. Sequencing used peripheral blood. Receptors originate from a woman aged 45-59 years in a cohort sampled during active COVID-19. The CDR3 runs from the conserved cysteine through the conserved F or W. The D gene is left open where the match is weak. Expanded clones get a size class; other rows say once, few or many, or leave the size out.

V gene: TRBV4-1
J gene: TRBJ1-4
clone size: -
D gene: -
CDR3 DNA: TGCGCCAGCAGCCAACGCTCAGGTGCCGCTAATGAAAAACTGTTTTTT
CDR3 protein: CASSQRSGAANEKLFF

V gene: TRBV9
J gene: TRBJ2-2
clone size: -
D gene: TRBD1
CDR3 DNA: TGTGCCAGCAGCGTCACCGGGACAGGGAAGCCGAACACCGGGGAGCTGTTTTTT
CDR3 protein: CASSVTGTGKPNTGELFF

V gene: TRBV9
J gene: TRBJ2-7
clone size: -
D gene: TRBD2
CDR3 DNA: TGTGCCAGCAGCGTAGGGCCCGCGGGAGTTCGAGAGCAGTACTTC
CDR3 protein: CASSVGPAGVREQYF

V gene: TRBV5-4
J gene: TRBJ2-2
clone size: -
D gene: -
CDR3 DNA: TGTGCCAGCAGCTTTTTGGGTAGGGGGTCGACCGGGGAGCTGTTTTTT
CDR3 protein: CASSFLGRGSTGELFF

V gene: TRBV7-2
J gene: TRBJ2-1
clone size: -
D gene: -
CDR3 DNA: TGTGCCAGCAGCCCTCGGGTAGCGCTATACAATGAGCAGTTCTTC
CDR3 protein: CASSPRVALYNEQFF

V gene: TRBV3-1/TRBV3-2
J gene: TRBJ1-5
clone size: few
D gene: -
CDR3 DNA: TGTGCCAGCAGCCTCCGAGGGCAGGGCAATCAGCCCCAGCATTTT
CDR3 protein: CASSLRGQGNQPQHF

V gene: TRBV11-2
J gene: TRBJ1-1
clone size: -
D gene: -
CDR3 DNA: TGTGCCAGCAGCCTCCTAGCCCCACTTGAAGCTTTCTTT
CDR3 protein: CASSLLAPLEAFF

V gene: TRBV28
J gene: TRBJ1-2
clone size: -
D gene: -
CDR3 DNA: TGTGCCAGCAGGCCTACAGGGCCTGGTAACTATGGCTACACCTTC
CDR3 protein: CASRPTGPGNYGYTF

V gene: TRBV3-1/TRBV3-2
J gene: TRBJ2-2
clone size: -
D gene: TRBD1
CDR3 DNA: TGTGCCAGCAGCCCTCAGGGGGCTGGGACCGGGGAGCTGTTTTTT
CDR3 protein: CASSPQGAGTGELFF

V gene: TRBV4-1
J gene: TRBJ1-1
clone size: -
D gene: -
CDR3 DNA: TGCGCCAGCAGCCAAGATCGACAGACTGAAGCTTTCTTT
CDR3 protein: CASSQDRQTEAFF

V gene: TRBV27
J gene: TRBJ2-7
clone size: -
D gene: TRBD2
CDR3 DNA: TGTGCCAGCAGTTCCCCGGGACTAGCAACCGAGCAGTACTTC
CDR3 protein: CASSSPGLATEQYF

V gene: TRBV28
J gene: TRBJ1-5
clone size: -
D gene: -
CDR3 DNA: TGTGCCAGCAGTCCTCTCGCGGGTGGTCAGCCCCAGCATTTT
CDR3 protein: CASSPLAGGQPQHF

V gene: TRBV19
J gene: TRBJ1-2
clone size: -
D gene: -
CDR3 DNA: TGTGCCAGTAGTATAGTAAAAGCGGACTATGGCTACACCTTC
CDR3 protein: CASSIVKADYGYTF

V gene: TRBV18
J gene: TRBJ2-7
clone size: -
D gene: TRBD1
CDR3 DNA: TGTGCCAGCTCATCGACGGGACAGGGGACCTACGAGCAGTACTTC
CDR3 protein: CASSSTGQGTYEQYF

V gene: TRBV6-5
J gene: TRBJ2-3
clone size: once
D gene: TRBD2
CDR3 DNA: TGTGCCAGCACCGGGGGGACCCCCACAGATACGCAGTATTTT
CDR3 protein: CASTGGTPTDTQYF

V gene: TRBV7-8
J gene: TRBJ2-5
clone size: -
D gene: -
CDR3 DNA: TGTGCCAGCAGCTTACCACAGACAGGAGAGTCCGAACAAGAGACCCAGTACTTC
CDR3 protein: CASSLPQTGESEQETQYF

V gene: TRBV5-1
J gene: TRBJ2-7
clone size: -
D gene: -
CDR3 DNA: TGCGCCAGCAGCTTGGACGCGACTCCCTCCTACGAGCAGTACTTC
CDR3 protein: CASSLDATPSYEQYF

V gene: TRBV5-1
J gene: TRBJ1-2
clone size: -
D gene: -
CDR3 DNA: TGCGCCAGCACGCAAGGGGGAACCCTGGGTAACTATGGCTACACCTTC
CDR3 protein: CASTQGGTLGNYGYTF

V gene: TRBV7-2
J gene: TRBJ1-1
clone size: -
D gene: -
CDR3 DNA: TGTGCCAGCAGCCCGAACAGGGTAGTCACTGAAGCTTTCTTT
CDR3 protein: CASSPNRVVTEAFF

V gene: TRBV28
J gene: TRBJ2-7
clone size: once
D gene: -
CDR3 DNA: TGTGCCAGCAGTTTTTCCCAGGGCACCTACGAGCAGTACTTC
CDR3 protein: CASSFSQGTYEQYF

V gene: TRBV10-1
J gene: TRBJ2-7
clone size: -
D gene: TRBD2
CDR3 DNA: TGCGCCAGCAGTGAGACCCCGGCTAGCGGGACCTACGAGCAGTACTTC
CDR3 protein: CASSETPASGTYEQYF

V gene: TRBV2
J gene: TRBJ2-6
clone size: -
D gene: TRBD1
CDR3 DNA: TGTGCCAGCACCTACAGGGGGGCCCCCTCTGGGGCCAACGTCCTGACTTTC
CDR3 protein: CASTYRGAPSGANVLTF

V gene: TRBV3-1/TRBV3-2
J gene: TRBJ1-4
clone size: -
D gene: TRBD1
CDR3 DNA: TGTGCCAGCAGCCATCCGGGACAGGGAGGTGAAAAACTGTTTTTT
CDR3 protein: CASSHPGQGGEKLFF

V gene: TRBV7-3
J gene: TRBJ2-1
clone size: -
D gene: TRBD2
CDR3 DNA: TGTGCCAGCAGCCCCCGCGGGACTAGCGGTGAGCAGTTCTTC
CDR3 protein: CASSPRGTSGEQFF

V gene: TRBV6-2/TRBV6-3
J gene: TRBJ1-5
clone size: -
D gene: TRBD1
CDR3 DNA: TGTGCCAGCAGTTACCCGTTGGCAGGGGGCGCGCCCCAGCATTTT
CDR3 protein: CASSYPLAGGAPQHF

V gene: TRBV5-5
J gene: TRBJ2-2
clone size: -
D gene: TRBD2
CDR3 DNA: TGTGCCAGCAGCCGCGGACTAGCGGGGGCCACCGGGGAGCTGTTTTTT
CDR3 protein: CASSRGLAGATGELFF

V gene: TRBV2
J gene: TRBJ1-3
clone size: -
D gene: TRBD1
CDR3 DNA: TGTGCCAGCAGTCGACAGGGGGGATCTATCGGAAACACCATATATTTT
CDR3 protein: CASSRQGGSIGNTIYF

V gene: TRBV9
J gene: TRBJ1-5
clone size: -
D gene: -
CDR3 DNA: TGTGCCAGCAGCGTAGCAGGTCTGACGGATCAGCCCCAGCATTTT
CDR3 protein: CASSVAGLTDQPQHF

V gene: TRBV18
J gene: TRBJ2-5
clone size: -
D gene: TRBD1
CDR3 DNA: TGTGCCAGCTCACCACAACGGGACAGCCAAGAGACCCAGTACTTC
CDR3 protein: CASSPQRDSQETQYF

V gene: TRBV27
J gene: TRBJ1-1
clone size: -
D gene: TRBD1
CDR3 DNA: TGTGCCAGCAGACTAGAACGGGACAGCCGAAAGAACACTGAAGCTTTCTTT
CDR3 protein: CASRLERDSRKNTEAFF

V gene: TRBV4-1
J gene: TRBJ2-5
clone size: -
D gene: -
CDR3 DNA: TGCGCCAGCAGCCATTCGCCCGTTCGGGGATCTGGGACCCAGTACTTC
CDR3 protein: CASSHSPVRGSGTQYF

V gene: TRBV9
J gene: TRBJ1-3
clone size: -
D gene: -
CDR3 DNA: TGTGCCAGCAGCGTAGACGGGGGGGCGTCTGGAAACACCATATATTTT
CDR3 protein: CASSVDGGASGNTIYF

V gene: TRBV29-1
J gene: TRBJ2-1
clone size: -
D gene: TRBD2
CDR3 DNA: TGCAGCGCAGGATCCGGGACTAGTCACTACAATGAGCAGTTCTTC
CDR3 protein: CSAGSGTSHYNEQFF

V gene: TRBV5-4
J gene: TRBJ1-1
clone size: -
D gene: -
CDR3 DNA: TGTGCCAGCAGCACCGGACAGAGCTTAATGAACACTGAAGCTTTCTTT
CDR3 protein: CASSTGQSLMNTEAFF

V gene: TRBV2
J gene: TRBJ1-5
clone size: -
D gene: -
CDR3 DNA: TGTGCCAGCAGCATAAGTAACAGCCCCAGTGATCAGCCCCAGCATTTT
CDR3 protein: CASSISNSPSDQPQHF

V gene: TRBV20-1
J gene: TRBJ2-7
clone size: -
D gene: -
CDR3 DNA: TGCAGTGCTTGGGACAACTACGAGCAGTACTTC
CDR3 protein: CSAWDNYEQYF

V gene: TRBV4-1
J gene: TRBJ2-5
clone size: -
D gene: -
CDR3 DNA: TGCGCCAGCAGCCAAGTTCGGGGTATCAGTGAGACCCAGTACTTC
CDR3 protein: CASSQVRGISETQYF

V gene: TRBV6-5
J gene: TRBJ1-6
clone size: once
D gene: -
CDR3 DNA: TGTGCCAGCAGTACACAGGGAGGGGATTCACCCCTCCACTTT
CDR3 protein: CASSTQGGDSPLHF

V gene: TRBV5-1
J gene: TRBJ2-2
clone size: -
D gene: TRBD2
CDR3 DNA: TGCGCCAGCAGTAGCGGGAGGCCGGCCGGGGAGCTGTTTTTT
CDR3 protein: CASSSGRPAGELFF

V gene: TRBV6-5
J gene: TRBJ1-1
clone size: -
D gene: -
CDR3 DNA: TGTGCCAGCGGGTGGGGGGGGGCAGCTTTCTTT
CDR3 protein: CASGWGGAAFF

V gene: TRBV19
J gene: TRBJ2-7
clone size: -
D gene: -
CDR3 DNA: TGTGCCAGTAGTATCGGGAGCGGCCAAACCTACGAGCAGTACTTC
CDR3 protein: CASSIGSGQTYEQYF

V gene: TRBV7-8
J gene: TRBJ2-1
clone size: once
D gene: -
CDR3 DNA: TGTGCCAGCAGCTTAGACTCTTACAATGAGCAGTTCTTC
CDR3 protein: CASSLDSYNEQFF

V gene: TRBV7-9
J gene: TRBJ2-7
clone size: -
D gene: TRBD1
CDR3 DNA: TGTGCCAGCAGGTCACAGGGGGGCGAGCAGTACTTC
CDR3 protein: CASRSQGGEQYF

V gene: TRBV20-1
J gene: TRBJ1-1
clone size: -
D gene: -
CDR3 DNA: TGCAGTGCAACAGTGAACACTGAAGCTTTCTTT
CDR3 protein: CSATVNTEAFF

V gene: TRBV12-3/TRBV12-4
J gene: TRBJ1-5
clone size: once
D gene: -
CDR3 DNA: TGTGCCAAACTCAGCGTGGAGGTTGAGCCCCAGCATTTT
CDR3 protein: CAKLSVEVEPQHF

V gene: TRBV3-1/TRBV3-2
J gene: TRBJ1-1
clone size: -
D gene: -
CDR3 DNA: TGTGCCAGCAGCCGTTCATTGAACACTGAAGCTTTCTTT
CDR3 protein: CASSRSLNTEAFF

V gene: TRBV18
J gene: TRBJ1-2
clone size: -
D gene: TRBD1
CDR3 DNA: TGTGCCAGCTCACCAAGGACAGGGAACTATGGCTACACCTTC
CDR3 protein: CASSPRTGNYGYTF

V gene: TRBV28
J gene: TRBJ2-5
clone size: -
D gene: TRBD1
CDR3 DNA: TGTGCCAGCAGTTTGGGGGCAGGGGGCGAGGGGACCCAGTACTTC
CDR3 protein: CASSLGAGGEGTQYF

V gene: TRBV19
J gene: TRBJ2-3
clone size: few
D gene: TRBD2
CDR3 DNA: TGTGCCAGTAAGGGACTAGCGGGTCATACAGATACGCAGTATTTT
CDR3 protein: CASKGLAGHTDTQYF

V gene: TRBV18
J gene: TRBJ2-1
clone size: once
D gene: TRBD2
CDR3 DNA: TGTGCCAGCTCACCAGGGACTAGCGGGACCTACAATGAGCAGTTCTTC
CDR3 protein: CASSPGTSGTYNEQFF

V gene: TRBV6-5
J gene: TRBJ1-1
clone size: -
D gene: TRBD1
CDR3 DNA: TGTGCCAGCAGTTACTCTGGGACAGGAGTGACTGAAGCTTTCTTT
CDR3 protein: CASSYSGTGVTEAFF

V gene: TRBV11-2
J gene: TRBJ2-1
clone size: -
D gene: -
CDR3 DNA: TGTGCCAGCAGCTTGAGGCATAGCTCCTACAATGAGCAGTTCTTC
CDR3 protein: CASSLRHSSYNEQFF

V gene: TRBV2
J gene: TRBJ2-2
clone size: -
D gene: -
CDR3 DNA: TGTGCCAGCAGCGGGGGGAACACCGGGGAGCTGTTTTTT
CDR3 protein: CASSGGNTGELFF

V gene: TRBV10-3
J gene: TRBJ2-2
clone size: -
D gene: -
CDR3 DNA: TGTGCTAATCGTGAGGGAACGAACACCGGGGAGCTGTTTTTT
CDR3 protein: CANREGTNTGELFF

V gene: TRBV5-5
J gene: TRBJ2-7
clone size: few
D gene: -
CDR3 DNA: TGTGCCAGCAGCTTGTCTCAGATCTACGAGCAGTACTTC
CDR3 protein: CASSLSQIYEQYF